This entry describes one T cell receptor (beta chain). Its antigen is still unknown. This CDR3 is also generated by other DNA sequences in the sample. CD8 cells regarded as naive lacked CD45RO, were positively chosen for CCR7, and omitted terminally differentiated effector memory CD45RA+ cells. This record belongs to a study of shared clonotypes between healthy human individuals. Whole-study findings and limits: Sampling included only blood; tissue repertoires likely differ. Approximately 5% of naive CD4 clonotypes were shared across a few donors.

V was pared by 5 bases and J by 1 base, with 10 bases between. Germline CDR1 is MNHEY and CDR2 is SMNVEV (reference sequence). CDR3 length: 14 residues. Study processing details: Filtering differed since immunoSEQ provided only junctions, with no quality scores. Using immunoSEQ multiplex PCR, the repertoire was profiled, and TCRdb retains in-frame clones only, with some absent. V, J and clone size are those of that table, while D and trimming were read from the DNA. The sample holds roughly 810,000 clones; 95% to 97% are singletons and the top ten take about 0.25%. This sequence was found in a man under 40 in good health. The V call is TRBV27, the J call TRBJ2-3; either TRBD1 or TRBD2 may fit D (5 bases each). The source material was naive CD8+ T cells sorted from blood. The CDR3 bases are TGTGCCAGCAGTGGGGGATGGGGCACAGATACGCAGTATTTT. This sequence encodes CASSGGWGTDTQYF.